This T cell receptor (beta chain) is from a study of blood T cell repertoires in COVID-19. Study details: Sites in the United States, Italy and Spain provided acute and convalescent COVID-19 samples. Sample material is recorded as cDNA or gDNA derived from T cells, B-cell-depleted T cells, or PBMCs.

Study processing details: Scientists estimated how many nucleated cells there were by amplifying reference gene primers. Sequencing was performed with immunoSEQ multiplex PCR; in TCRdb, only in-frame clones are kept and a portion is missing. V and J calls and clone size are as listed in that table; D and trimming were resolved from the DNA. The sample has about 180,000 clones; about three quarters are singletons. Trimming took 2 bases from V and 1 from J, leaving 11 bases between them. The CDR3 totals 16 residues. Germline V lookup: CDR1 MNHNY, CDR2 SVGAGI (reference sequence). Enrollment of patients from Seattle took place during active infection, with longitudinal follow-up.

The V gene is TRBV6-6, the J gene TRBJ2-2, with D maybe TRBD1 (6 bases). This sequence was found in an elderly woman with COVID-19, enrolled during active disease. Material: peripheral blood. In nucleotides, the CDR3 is TGTGCCAGCAGTTACAACGGACAGATGAACACCGGGGAGCTGTTTTTT. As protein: CASSYNGQMNTGELFF.